The 31 T cell receptor beta chains given below trace back to one sample, sequenced in a study of radiotherapy plus CTLA-4 blockade in lung cancer. Produced via immunoSEQ multiplex PCR; TCRdb's table is partial and in-frame only. The repertoire has tens of thousands of clones, under 85% of them found once; the top ten carry approximately 0.81%. Sequencing was performed on peripheral blood, taken from a patient treated with radiotherapy plus ipilimumab. The receptors were sampled from a human donor with non-small cell lung cancer who had stable disease on radiotherapy plus ipilimumab.

This clone showed up just a few times. The chain carries TRBV5-8 and TRBJ2-7; D may correspond to TRBD1 or TRBD2 (7 bases each). CDR1 is SGHTS and CDR2 is YDEGEE in the germline V gene. Trimming took 0 bases from V and 2 from J, leaving 12 bases between them. The CDR3 extends over 15 amino acids. The CDR3 coding sequence is TGTGCCAGCAGCTTGGGGCAGGGGGGGGCCTACGAGCAGTACTTC. Translating it yields CASSLGQGGAYEQYF.

This chain joins TRBV4-2 and TRBJ1-1, with a weak D call TRBD1 (6 bases). This CDR3 has 15 residues. The V and J ends lost 1 base and 0 bases respectively, with 9 bases between them. Germline V gene lookup returns CDR1 LGHNA and CDR2 YNFKEQ. This CDR3 is CASSQADSMNTEAFF. CDR3 in DNA: TGTGCCAGCAGCCAAGCGGACAGCATGAACACTGAAGCTTTCTTT.

The rearrangement joins TRBV19 to TRBJ1-5; 7 bases fit TRBD1. CDR3 size: 14 residues. Trimming took 3 bases from V and 8 from J; bases not matched to a gene: 7. Germline CDR1 reads LNHDA; CDR2 reads SQIVND (reference sequence). CDR3 region: CASSILGGGEPQHF. The CDR3 DNA reads as TGTGCCAGTAGTATTCTAGGGGGCGGAGAGCCCCAGCATTTT.

J is TRBJ1-1 and V is TRBV7-3, with 7 bases matching TRBD1. The CDR3 runs 14 residues. Trimming removed 5 bases from V and 2 bases from J; junction bases left unmatched: 5. CDR1 is SGHTA, CDR2 FQGTGA, per germline. The CDR3 DNA sequence: TGTGCCAGCAGCCCCGGGACAGTTAACACTGAAGCTTTCTTT. Protein sequence: CASSPGTVNTEAFF.

In this sample, this clone turned up a few times. V usage is TRBV19 and J usage is TRBJ2-7; TRBD2 matches at 8 bases. This CDR3 contains 13 residues. Trimming at V came to 5 bases and at J to 6 bases, leaving 6 bases not matched to a gene. Germline V CDR1 and CDR2: LNHDA, SQIVND (reference sequence). The CDR3 loop reads CASSPGGGFEQYF. The DNA for the CDR3 is TGTGCCAGTAGTCCGGGCGGGGGGTTCGAGCAGTACTTC.

This rearrangement joins TRBV5-1 to TRBJ2-1; the match to TRBD2 covers 9 bases. The CDR3 loop spans 15 amino acids. Germline CDR1 is SGHRS and CDR2 is YFSETQ. The J segment lost 3 bases and the V segment lost 0 bases, leaving 1 base of the junction unmatched. The CDR3 loop reads CASSLVAGVYNEQFF. The CDR3 DNA sequence: TGCGCCAGCAGCTTGGTAGCGGGAGTCTACAATGAGCAGTTCTTC.

V is TRBV20-1 and J is TRBJ1-6, with D uncertain. The germline V gene encodes CDR1 DFQATT and CDR2 SNEGSKA (reference sequence). V was clipped by 3 bases and J by 10 bases, with 7 bases between them. The CDR3 runs to 11 residues. The CDR3 loop reads CSARSDSPLHF. The CDR3, as DNA: TGCAGTGCTAGGTCCGACTCACCCCTCCACTTT.

This clone was counted only a few times. The chain joins TRBV7-8 to TRBJ2-2; D remains ambiguous. Trimming cost V 3 bases and J 4 bases, with 15 bases left between them. The CDR3 length is 16 residues. CDR1 and CDR2 from the germline V gene are SGHVS and FQNEAQ. CDR3 region: CASSLGPAYSTGELFF. CDR3 nucleotide sequence: TGTGCCAGCAGCTTGGGCCCGGCCTATAGCACCGGGGAGCTGTTTTTT.

This clone was seen a single time. This chain connects TRBV9 to TRBJ2-3; no reliable D call. CDR3 size: 14 residues. V was shortened by 0 bases and J by 2 bases, with 7 bases between the two germline ends. Germline CDR1 SGDLS, CDR2 YYNGEE. In DNA form, the CDR3 reads TGTGCCAGCAGCGTAGTGGGCACCACAGATACGCAGTATTTT. It yields the protein CASSVVGTTDTQYF.

This CDR3 reads CASSGLADSHGELFF. CDR3 sequence (DNA): TGTGCCAGCAGCGGACTAGCGGACTCCCACGGGGAGCTGTTTTTT. The J gene is TRBJ2-2, the V gene TRBV13, with 10 bases matching TRBD2. J gave up 7 bases and V 5 bases, and 7 bases lay outside the gene matches. The CDR3 consists of 15 residues. Germline assignment: CDR1 PRHDT and CDR2 FYEKMQ (reference sequence).

This chain uses TRBV28 with TRBJ2-3; 14 positions match TRBD2. J was trimmed by 1 base and V by 6 bases; bases with no gene match: 6. Germline lookup yields CDR1 MDHEN and CDR2 SYDVKM. The CDR3 contains 17 residues. The chain's CDR3 is CASRLRGLAGGTDTQYF. CDR3 coding DNA: TGTGCCAGCAGACTAAGGGGACTAGCGGGGGGCACAGATACGCAGTATTTT.

This chain joins TRBV6-1 and TRBJ1-2; the D is unclear. Trimming removed 7 bases from V and 8 bases from J, with 14 bases in between. The CDR3 runs 12 residues. Germline values: CDR1 MNHNS, CDR2 SASEGT. CDR3 loop: CASTDLYGGYTF. The CDR3 DNA reads TGTGCCAGCACAGACCTCTATGGAGGCTACACCTTC.

This rearrangement joins TRBV5-6 to TRBJ1-4; no clear D gene. CDR1 and CDR2 (germline): SGHDT, YYEEEE. V lost 2 bases and J lost 3, with 17 bases in between. The CDR3 is 17 amino acids. The CDR3 sequence is CASSFGGSGLSNEKLFF. The CDR3 region has the DNA TGTGCCAGCAGCTTCGGAGGTAGCGGGTTATCTAATGAAAAACTGTTTTTT.

The J gene is TRBJ2-1, the V gene TRBV29-1; D not resolved. CDR1 is SQVTM, CDR2 ANQGSEA, per germline. The CDR3 is 12 amino acids. Trimming cost V 6 bases and J 7 bases, with 13 bases left between them. The CDR3 loop is CSVDGMRNEQFF. The CDR3 nucleotides read TGCAGCGTCGACGGAATGAGAAATGAGCAGTTCTTC.

V gene TRBV28 combines with J gene TRBJ1-2; possibly TRBD1 for D (6 bases). Germline V gene data show CDR1 as MDHEN and CDR2 as SYDVKM. V lost 6 bases and J 8 bases, leaving 16 bases between the germline ends. This CDR3 is 13 amino acids long. The CDR3: CASSYGQPRGYTF. DNA of the CDR3: TGTGCCAGCAGCTACGGACAGCCGAGAGGCTACACCTTC.

The chain joins TRBV5-4 to TRBJ2-3; the D gene is possibly TRBD1 (5 bases). The V and J ends lost 4 bases and 5 bases respectively, with 14 bases between them. This CDR3 spans 14 amino acids. The germline V gene has CDR1 SGHNT and CDR2 YYREEE (reference sequence). The CDR3 bases are TGTGCCAGCAGCCATGGGGCGTTGAGAGATACGCAGTATTTT. Encoded protein: CASSHGALRDTQYF.

The rearrangement joins TRBV27 to TRBJ2-6; D unclear. The germline V gene has CDR1 MNHEY and CDR2 SMNVEV (reference sequence). Trimming shortened V by 4 bases and J by 2 bases, and 0 bases separated the two germline ends. The CDR3 is 12 residues long. The CDR3 here is CASSSGANVLTF. The DNA of the CDR3 is TGTGCCAGCAGTTCTGGGGCCAACGTCCTGACTTTC. The whole variable domain, filled in from reference TRBV27 and TRBJ2-6, reads EAQVTQNPRYLITVTGKKLTVTCSQNMNHEYMSWYRQDPGLGLRQIYYSMNVEVTDKGDVPEGYKVSRKEKRNFPLILESPSPNQTSLYFCASSSGANVLTFGAGSRLTVL.

The chain is built from TRBV18 and TRBJ2-5, with TRBD1 as a possible D gene (6 bases). Trimming removed 4 bases from V and 0 bases from J, with 15 bases in between. The CDR3 sequence is 16 residues long. CDR1 KGHSH and CDR2 LQKENI come from the germline V gene. CDR3 region: CASSLGQSVYQETQYF. The CDR3, as DNA: TGTGCCAGCTCACTCGGACAGTCAGTGTACCAAGAGACCCAGTACTTC.

The chain combines TRBV2 with TRBJ2-7; D gene ambiguous. The V end lost 1 base, the J end lost 1 base, and 2 bases lay between the germline ends. Germline V gives CDR1 SNHLY, CDR2 FYNNEI. The CDR3 spans 12 residues. The CDR3 reads CASSEGSYEQYF. The CDR3 DNA sequence: TGTGCCAGCAGTGAAGGGTCCTACGAGCAGTACTTC.

This rearrangement joins TRBV19 to TRBJ2-3; D gene unclear. The CDR3 length is 16 residues. Germline V gene lookup returns CDR1 LNHDA and CDR2 SQIVND (reference sequence). V lost 5 bases and J lost 0, with 15 bases in between. CDR3: CASSPGSGSSTDTQYF. The CDR3 region has the DNA TGTGCCAGTAGTCCCGGATCGGGTTCTAGCACAGATACGCAGTATTTT.

The chain links TRBV5-1 to TRBJ2-7; D is unclear. The CDR3 loop spans 15 amino acids. The germline gives CDR1 SGHRS, CDR2 YFSETQ. V dropped 0 bases and J dropped 0 bases, with 10 bases sitting between them. CDR3 DNA: TGCGCCAGCAGCTTGGATGGTCGTTCCTCCTACGAGCAGTACTTC. It specifies CASSLDGRSSYEQYF.

The V call is TRBV10-1, the J call TRBJ2-1; 7 bases line up with TRBD2. Unmatched junction bases numbered 6, after V lost 5 bases and J lost 5 bases. This CDR3 comprises 14 residues. The germline V gene has CDR1 WNHNN and CDR2 SYGVQD (reference sequence). The CDR3 DNA reads TGCGCCAGCAGTCCTAGGACTAGGAACAATGAGCAGTTCTTC. This codes for CASSPRTRNNEQFF.

This chain uses TRBV28 with TRBJ2-7, with 7 bases that match TRBD1. Trimming took 6 bases from V and 0 from J; bases not matched to a gene: 8. Germline V gene lookup returns CDR1 MDHEN and CDR2 SYDVKM. The CDR3 consists of 15 residues. The CDR3 is CASSPTGALSYEQYF. The CDR3 nucleotides are TGTGCCAGCAGCCCCACAGGGGCCCTCTCCTACGAGCAGTACTTC.

The chain employs TRBV6-6 and TRBJ2-7; 8 nucleotides align to TRBD2. Germline V gene lookup returns CDR1 MNHNY and CDR2 SVGAGI (reference sequence). Trimming at V came to 7 bases and at J to 6 bases, leaving 8 bases not matched to a gene. This CDR3 is 13 amino acids long. The CDR3 bases are TGTGCCAGCAATCCCGGGAGGGCCGGCGAGCAGTACTTC. This sequence encodes CASNPGRAGEQYF.

The rearrangement links TRBV6-5 to TRBJ2-1; 10 positions match TRBD1. Trimming took 5 bases from V and 6 from J; bases not matched to a gene: 7. CDR1 and CDR2 (germline): MNHEY, SVGAGI. The CDR3 is 15 residues long. The CDR3 sequence is CASSRGTGVGNEQFF. The CDR3 DNA sequence: TGTGCCAGCAGTCGAGGGACAGGGGTGGGCAATGAGCAGTTCTTC.

V and J are TRBV19 and TRBJ1-5; D remains ambiguous. V lost 1 base, J lost 1 base, and 8 bases lay in between. The CDR3 totals 15 residues. Germline lookup yields CDR1 LNHDA and CDR2 SQIVND (reference sequence). DNA of the CDR3: TGTGCCAGTAGTATAGTCCGCGGGAGCAATCAGCCCCAGCATTTT. It translates to CASSIVRGSNQPQHF.

This clone was counted between two and nine times. The chain uses TRBV28 and TRBJ1-1; tentative D call: TRBD1 (5 bases). Trimming left V 2 bases short and J 10 bases short, with 11 bases between. CDR1 is MDHEN, CDR2 SYDVKM, per germline. The CDR3 sequence is 12 residues long. The CDR3 protein is CASSLGQGRAFF. For the CDR3, the DNA is TGTGCCAGCAGTTTAGGGCAGGGCAGAGCTTTCTTT.

The V and J genes are TRBV5-4 and TRBJ2-4, with TRBD2 matching 8 bases. This CDR3 has 17 residues. V was pared by 2 bases and J by 3 bases, with 10 bases of the junction left unmatched. Germline V gene sequence: CDR1 SGHNT, CDR2 YYREEE (reference sequence). In DNA, the CDR3 is TGTGCCAGCAGCTTCCCGGGGACTAGAGAAGGCAAAAACATTCAGTACTTC. Its translation is CASSFPGTREGKNIQYF.

V is TRBV5-1 and J is TRBJ1-1, with TRBD1 as a possible D gene (6 bases). V lost 0 bases and J 6 bases, leaving 15 bases between the germline ends. The CDR3 is made up of 15 amino acids. Germline V gene data show CDR1 as SGHRS and CDR2 as YFSETQ. CDR3 loop: CASSLGPGVGAEAFF. The CDR3 DNA follows: TGCGCCAGCAGCTTGGGGCCAGGGGTTGGGGCTGAAGCTTTCTTT.

The rearrangement uses TRBV7-2 and TRBJ2-6, with TRBD1 identical over 7 bases. V lost 5 bases to trimming and J lost 0 bases; unmatched junction nucleotides: 4. The germline V gene encodes CDR1 SGHTA and CDR2 FQGNSA. This CDR3 contains 16 residues. CDR3 nucleotides: TGTGCCAGCAGCGAGGGGACAGCCTCTGGGGCCAACGTCCTGACTTTC. Protein: CASSEGTASGANVLTF.

This clone was found once. The chain carries TRBV6-5 and TRBJ1-1; D remains ambiguous. This CDR3 has 14 amino acids. Between the trimmed V and J ends, which lost 2 bases and 7 bases, there was a span of 14 bases. The germline gives CDR1 MNHEY, CDR2 SVGAGI. The DNA for the CDR3 is TGTGCCAGCAGTTACCTGGGCCGGGAAGGTGAAGCTTTCTTT. Its protein is CASSYLGREGEAFF.